This passage covers 9 T cell receptor beta chains from one sample sequenced in a study of shared clonotypes between healthy human individuals. The data were produced by immunoSEQ multiplex PCR, yet TCRdb's version contains in-frame clones alone and is incomplete. The sample records about 2.1 million clones, roughly 95% being singletons. Terminally differentiated effector memory CD45RA+ cells were left out of the naive CD8 fraction, which was CD45RO-negative and positively selected for CCR7. Sequencing was done on a sample of naive CD8+ T cells from PBMCs. The receptors were gathered from a young man in good health. Some clones in this sample may be carry-over from other donors' samples.

This rearrangement joins TRBV6-6 to TRBJ2-1; 9 bases fit TRBD2. Germline V CDR1 and CDR2: MNHNY, SVGAGI (reference sequence). Trimming at V came to 4 bases and at J to 4 bases, leaving 8 bases not matched to a gene. The CDR3 length is 16 residues. In nucleotides, the CDR3 is TGTGCCAGCAGTTTGAGCGGGAGGCCGGATTACAATGAGCAGTTCTTC. It encodes CASSLSGRPDYNEQFF.

The chain employs TRBV7-9 and TRBJ1-2, with a weak D call TRBD1 (6 bases). There are 15 residues in the CDR3. V was pared by 5 bases and J by 2 bases, with 15 bases between. Germline V gives CDR1 SEHNR, CDR2 FQNEAQ (reference sequence). CDR3 sequence: CASSILDRSNYGYTF. The DNA of the CDR3 is TGTGCCAGCAGCATCCTTGACAGGAGCAACTATGGCTACACCTTC.

This chain connects TRBV6-5 to TRBJ1-1, with 10 bases that match TRBD1. CDR1 and CDR2 from the germline V gene are MNHEY and SVGAGI. Germline trimming cut 10 bases from V and 6 bases from J; bases unmatched to any gene: 11. The CDR3 sequence is 14 residues long. CDR3 in DNA: TGTGCCACATCGGGCCGGGACAGGGGCCCTGAAGCTTTCTTT. Amino acids: CATSGRDRGPEAFF.

This rearrangement joins TRBV29-1 to TRBJ2-1; D is possibly TRBD2 (6 bases). The V end lost 2 bases, the J end lost 6 bases, and 11 bases lay between the germline ends. CDR3 length equals 13 residues. Germline V lookup: CDR1 SQVTM, CDR2 ANQGSEA. This chain's CDR3 is CSVERTTVNEQFF. The CDR3 DNA reads as TGCAGCGTTGAAAGGACTACCGTCAATGAGCAGTTCTTC.

The genes are TRBV5-8 and TRBJ1-1; D gene ambiguous. Germline-derived CDR1 and CDR2 are SGHTS and YDEGEE. CDR3 length: 14 residues. V was clipped by 0 bases and J by 1 base, with 7 bases between them. CDR3 sequence (DNA): TGTGCCAGCAGCTTGGAACCGCCGAACACTGAAGCTTTCTTT. Protein product: CASSLEPPNTEAFF.

As to this clone: Germline and junction disagree at one end, which may indicate a read error. The V gene is TRBV5-5, the J gene TRBJ2-2; 7 bases fit TRBD1. This CDR3 contains 16 residues. Per germline, CDR1 SGHKS and CDR2 YYEKEE (reference sequence). CDR3 sequence reads: CASTLTRTGNTGELFF. The CDR3 nucleotides are TGTGCCAGCACCTTGACCCGGACAGGCAACACCGGGGAGCTGTTTTTT.

This clone appeared once. The rearrangement links TRBV2 to TRBJ1-2; perhaps TRBD1 as D (6 bases). CDR3 length: 15 amino acids. Germline V gene sequence: CDR1 SNHLY, CDR2 FYNNEI. V was trimmed by 2 bases and J by 6 bases, leaving 16 bases between them. CDR3 region: CASSERVGQGNGYTF. The CDR3 bases are TGTGCCAGCAGTGAACGGGTGGGGCAGGGGAATGGCTACACCTTC.

V gene TRBV13 combines with J gene TRBJ2-1; D assignment may be TRBD1 or TRBD2 (6 bases each). Trimming removed 5 bases from V and 0 bases from J, with 14 bases in between. This CDR3 has 16 residues. Germline V gene lookup returns CDR1 PRHDT and CDR2 FYEKMQ (reference sequence). The CDR3 loop reads CASSPGGGRSYNEQFF. The CDR3 nucleotides read TGTGCCAGCAGCCCCGGGGGCGGCCGCTCCTACAATGAGCAGTTCTTC.

This clone has a single count. This rearrangement joins TRBV7-9 to TRBJ2-2; TRBD1 is a possible D gene (6 bases). The length of the CDR3 is 16 residues. Germline V lookup: CDR1 SEHNR, CDR2 FQNEAQ (reference sequence). V was cut by 1 base and J by 5 bases, with 14 bases left in between. CDR3 loop: CASSLGWTAFTGELFF. The DNA of the CDR3 is TGTGCCAGCAGCTTAGGGTGGACAGCTTTTACCGGGGAGCTGTTTTTT. Full variable domain (outside the CDR3, taken from reference TRBV7-9 and TRBJ2-2): DTGVSQNPRHKITKRGQNVTFRCDPISEHNRLYWYRQTLGQGPEFLTYFQNEAQLEKSRLLSDRFSAERPKGSFSTLEIQRTEQGDSAMYLCASSLGWTAFTGELFFGEGSRLTVL.